This entry lists 13 T cell receptor beta chains sequenced from one sample in a study of T cells after yellow fever vaccination. TCRdb recomputed calls from the 5' RACE reads with MiXCR, one row per CDR3 protein. The sample consists of 450,000 to 600,000 distinct CDR3 sequences, about a sixth of them appearing once. The source material was PBMCs, sampled 4 to 5 days after the first yellow fever vaccination. The origin of the receptors is a man aged 18 to 30 who received the YFV17D yellow fever vaccine.

The V call is TRBV6-5, the J call TRBJ2-1; weak D call: TRBD2 (6 bases). Germline lookup yields CDR1 MNHEY and CDR2 SVGAGI. V was trimmed by 4 bases and J by 4 bases, leaving 17 bases between them. This CDR3 has 16 residues. Here the CDR3 reads CASSSLFGGGYNEQFF. In DNA form, the CDR3 reads TGTGCCAGCAGTTCCCTTTTTGGGGGAGGTTACAATGAGCAGTTCTTC.

The J gene is TRBJ1-4, the V gene TRBV5-5, with a possible D match to TRBD1 (6 bases). The CDR3 extends over 15 amino acids. V was clipped by 0 bases and J by 6 bases, with 12 bases between them. Germline CDR1 is SGHKS and CDR2 is YYEKEE (reference sequence). The CDR3 here is CASSLGAGTYEKLFF. CDR3 nucleotide sequence: TGTGCCAGCAGCTTGGGAGCTGGGACATATGAAAAACTGTTTTTT.

This clonotype was counted only a few times. V is TRBV5-1 and J is TRBJ1-1, with a weak D call TRBD1 (5 bases). There are 14 residues in the CDR3. Trimming removed 0 bases at V and 6 bases at J, with 12 bases between. Germline loops: CDR1 SGHRS, CDR2 YFSETQ. The CDR3 bases are TGCGCCAGCAGCTTGGGGGCAGGGAAGGCTGAAGCTTTCTTT. This translates into CASSLGAGKAEAFF.

This clonotype was picked up many times. The chain uses TRBV5-1 and TRBJ1-5; no firm D call. Deletions cut 0 bases from V and 7 bases from J, with 8 bases between. Germline loops: CDR1 SGHRS, CDR2 YFSETQ. The CDR3 covers 13 residues. The CDR3 reads CASSLEGFQPQHF. The CDR3 bases are TGCGCCAGCAGCTTGGAGGGATTCCAGCCCCAGCATTTT.

This clonotype showed up just a few times. CDR3 in DNA: TGTGCCAGCAGCTATGGACAGGGATACACCGGGGAGCTGTTTTTT. Translated: CASSYGQGYTGELFF. V usage is TRBV7-2 and J usage is TRBJ2-2; 8 nucleotides line up with TRBD1. Per germline, CDR1 SGHTA and CDR2 FQGNSA. Unmatched junction bases numbered 4, after V lost 4 bases and J lost 3 bases. The CDR3 spans 15 residues. Filled out from reference TRBV7-2 and TRBJ2-2, the complete variable domain reads GAGVSQSPSNKVTEKGKDVELRCDPISGHTALYWYRQSLGQGLEFLIYFQGNSAPDKSGLPSDRFSAERTGGSVSTLTIQRTQQEDSAVYLCASSYGQGYTGELFFGEGSRLTVL.

In this sample, this clonotype turned up a few times. The genes are TRBV5-1 and TRBJ2-1; 8 bases are shared with TRBD2. The J segment lost 5 bases and the V segment lost 0 bases, leaving 7 bases of the junction unmatched. Germline-derived CDR1 and CDR2 are SGHRS and YFSETQ. This CDR3 is 16 amino acids long. The CDR3 reads CASSLVPAGANNEQFF. The CDR3 DNA is TGCGCCAGCAGCTTGGTCCCAGCGGGGGCCAACAATGAGCAGTTCTTC.

This clonotype was recorded at least ten times. The chain links TRBV7-6 to TRBJ2-7, with no clear D. CDR3 length equals 15 residues. Germline V gene sequence: CDR1 SGHVS, CDR2 FNYEAQ. Trimming removed 1 base from V and 4 bases from J, with 14 bases in between. The CDR3 nucleotides are TGTGCCAGCAGCTTAGGTAGTGGTGGTCTGTACGAGCAGTACTTC. The encoded protein is CASSLGSGGLYEQYF.

The V call is TRBV12-3 or TRBV12-4, the J call TRBJ2-7, with 7 nucleotides matching TRBD2. The CDR3 runs to 15 residues. With 6 bases clipped from V and 4 bases from J, the junction kept 12 bases outside the gene matches. CDR3 amino acids: CASREAGSPWYEQYF. The CDR3 DNA follows: TGTGCCAGCAGAGAAGCGGGATCCCCCTGGTACGAGCAGTACTTC.

This clonotype has only a few counts. The chain couples TRBV4-1 to TRBJ2-5; no reliable D call. Germline CDR1 reads MGHRA; CDR2 reads YSYEKL. The CDR3 runs to 14 residues. V dropped 5 bases and J dropped 3 bases, with 13 bases sitting between them. The CDR3 reads CASSYGPREETQYF. In nucleotides, the CDR3 is TGCGCCAGCAGCTACGGACCACGTGAAGAGACCCAGTACTTC.

This chain connects TRBV20-1 to TRBJ1-5; D may be TRBD1 (6 bases). The CDR3 loop spans 12 amino acids. The V end lost 5 bases, the J end lost 6 bases, and 11 bases lay between the germline ends. The germline V gene has CDR1 DFQATT and CDR2 SNEGSKA (reference sequence). Here the CDR3 reads CSAPGEAQPQHF. CDR3 bases: TGCAGTGCTCCAGGGGAGGCTCAGCCCCAGCATTTT.

CDR3 amino acids: CSARDGLDQETQYF. The CDR3 DNA sequence: TGCAGTGCTAGAGATGGACTAGATCAAGAGACCCAGTACTTC. This chain uses TRBV20-1 with TRBJ2-5; TRBD2 agrees at 7 bases. Per germline, CDR1 DFQATT and CDR2 SNEGSKA (reference sequence). The CDR3 consists of 14 residues. The junction had 3 bases not matched to a gene; V was cut back by 0 bases and J by 2 bases.

This clonotype has a handful of counts. The chain employs TRBV29-1 and TRBJ2-1, with D unclear. The CDR3 spans 17 residues. Trimming took 4 bases from V and 2 from J, leaving 21 bases between them. CDR1 is SQVTM and CDR2 is ANQGSEA in the germline V gene. CDR3 loop: CSVVQINRAQTYNEQFF. The CDR3 region has the DNA TGCAGCGTTGTCCAAATAAACCGGGCCCAAACCTACAATGAGCAGTTCTTC.

This clonotype was detected ten times or more. The rearrangement links TRBV5-1 to TRBJ1-1, with TRBD1 as a possible D gene (5 bases). V lost 4 bases to trimming and J lost 3 bases, with 13 bases between them. Germline CDR1 reads SGHRS; CDR2 reads YFSETQ. CDR3 length: 14 residues. The CDR3 coding sequence is TGCGCCAGCAGCGATGCAGGGAAAGACACTGAAGCTTTCTTT. Residues: CASSDAGKDTEAFF.